A single sample gave rise to the 8 T cell receptor beta chains below, sequenced in a study of beta chain features in type 1 diabetes. Study findings and constraints: TCRB CDR3 length was moderately but significantly reduced in all four CD4+ subsets of Type 1 diabetes patients.

Reverse transcription of all isolated RNA meant that expressed TCRB transcripts were sequenced. Clones were sequenced by immunoSEQ multiplex PCR, and TCRdb holds only the in-frame ones, with some missing. The sample lists around 650,000 clones, 9.5% to 15% seen once, with more than 0.1% in the top ten. What these receptors recognize is not known. Sequencing input: naive CD4+ T cells from blood. The receptors originated from a man aged 25-40 years with type 1 diabetes.

This chain uses TRBV9 with TRBJ2-3, with D perhaps assigned TRBD1 or TRBD2 (6 bases each). V shed 0 bases and J shed 2 bases, with 13 bases lying between them. The CDR3 length is 16 residues. The germline gives CDR1 SGDLS, CDR2 YYNGEE. The chain's CDR3 is CASSVGTGALTDTQYF. The CDR3 DNA reads TGTGCCAGCAGCGTAGGGACGGGGGCCCTCACAGATACGCAGTATTTT.

This clone was counted a few times. The rearrangement uses TRBV4-3 and TRBJ1-2, with 9 bases fitting TRBD1. The CDR3 has 15 residues. Trimming took 1 base from V and 7 from J; bases not matched to a gene: 7. The germline CDR1 and CDR2 sequences are LGHNA and YSLEER. The DNA of the CDR3 is TGCGCCAGCAGCCAAGTGCAACAGGGGGCGGGTGGCTACACCTTC. This codes for CASSQVQQGAGGYTF.

There are a few counts of this clone. The rearrangement uses TRBV19 and TRBJ1-2; D unclear. The CDR3 sequence is 13 residues long. Germline CDR1 is LNHDA and CDR2 is SQIVND (reference sequence). V dropped 10 bases and J dropped 4 bases, with 16 bases sitting between them. The CDR3 bases are TGTGCCATAAGCGGTGGGCCTGGCTATGGCTACACCTTC. This encodes CAISGGPGYGYTF.

There are a few counts of this clone. V is TRBV7-2 and J is TRBJ2-5, with 7 bases aligning to TRBD2. J gave up 1 base and V 5 bases, and 10 bases lay outside the gene matches. The CDR3 loop spans 16 amino acids. The germline V gene has CDR1 SGHTA and CDR2 FQGNSA. CDR3 sequence reads: CASSKDGRNFQETQYF. In DNA, the CDR3 is TGTGCCAGCAGCAAAGACGGGAGGAATTTCCAAGAGACCCAGTACTTC.

V is TRBV7-9 and J is TRBJ2-5, with D perhaps assigned TRBD1 or TRBD2 (5 bases each). In germline, CDR1 is SEHNR, CDR2 FQNEAQ (reference sequence). This CDR3 comprises 12 residues. Trimming pared 8 bases from V and 2 bases from J, leaving 9 bases between. The CDR3 region has the DNA TGTGCCAGCTCCGAGGGGCAAGAGACCCAGTACTTC. This sequence encodes CASSEGQETQYF.

This clone showed up just a few times. The rearrangement joins TRBV9 to TRBJ2-5; 9 bases line up with TRBD1. J was trimmed by 7 bases and V by 0 bases; bases with no gene match: 7. The CDR3 extends over 15 amino acids. In germline, CDR1 is SGDLS, CDR2 YYNGEE. CDR3 DNA: TGTGCCAGCAGCGTAGCGGGACAGGGAGTGGGGACCCAGTACTTC. Its protein is CASSVAGQGVGTQYF.

Only a few counts were recorded for this clone. The CDR3 DNA is TGTGCCAGCAGCCAGGACCTGGGACTAGCGGGGGGGAGTTCACCAGATACGCAGTATTTT. This sequence encodes CASSQDLGLAGGSSPDTQYF. This chain connects TRBV4-2 to TRBJ2-3; 16 nucleotides align to TRBD2. The CDR3 totals 20 residues. With V trimmed by 3 bases and J by 4 bases, 13 bases remained unmatched. The germline gives CDR1 LGHNA, CDR2 YNFKEQ.

This clone has only a few counts. The chain uses TRBV18 and TRBJ2-1, with D perhaps TRBD2 (6 bases). Germline assignment: CDR1 KGHSH and CDR2 LQKENI. This CDR3 region has 15 residues. Between the trimmed V and J ends, which lost 2 bases and 7 bases, there was a span of 15 bases. DNA of the CDR3: TGTGCCAGCTCACCATCTGACAATCGGGGGAATGAGCAGTTCTTC. Its protein is CASSPSDNRGNEQFF.